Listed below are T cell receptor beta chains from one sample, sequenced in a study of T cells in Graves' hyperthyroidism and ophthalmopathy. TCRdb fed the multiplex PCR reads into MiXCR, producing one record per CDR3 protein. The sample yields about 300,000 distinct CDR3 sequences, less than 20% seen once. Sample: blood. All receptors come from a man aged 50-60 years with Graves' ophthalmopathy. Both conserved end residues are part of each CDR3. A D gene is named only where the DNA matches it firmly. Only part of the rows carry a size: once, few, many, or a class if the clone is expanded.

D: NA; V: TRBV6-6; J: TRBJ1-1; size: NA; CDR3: CASSYSMYTEAFF; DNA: TGTGCCAGCAGTTACTCAATGTATACTGAAGCTTTCTTT
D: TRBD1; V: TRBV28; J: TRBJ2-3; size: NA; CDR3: CASSLGQPSTETQYF; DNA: TGTGCCAGCAGTCTGGGACAGCCAAGCACAGAGACGCAGTATTTT
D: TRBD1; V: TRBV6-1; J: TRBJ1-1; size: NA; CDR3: CASSLGQVGFF; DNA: TGTGCCAGCAGCCTCGGACAGGTTGGTTTCTTT
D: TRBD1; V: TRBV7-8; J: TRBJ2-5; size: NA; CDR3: CASSLSGTGVGETQYF; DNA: TGTGCCAGCAGCCTCAGCGGGACAGGGGTAGGAGAGACCCAGTACTTC
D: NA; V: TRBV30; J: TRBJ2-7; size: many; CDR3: CAWSVGGRGYEQYF; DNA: TGTGCCTGGAGTGTAGGGGGGAGAGGCTACGAGCAGTACTTC
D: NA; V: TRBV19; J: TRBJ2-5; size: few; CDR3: CASSIQGSQETQYF; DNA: TGTGCCAGTAGTATACAGGGTAGCCAAGAGACCCAGTACTTC
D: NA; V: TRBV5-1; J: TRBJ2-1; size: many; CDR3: CASSRGAGADNEQFF; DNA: TGCGCCAGCAGTAGGGGGGCGGGAGCAGACAATGAGCAGTTCTTC
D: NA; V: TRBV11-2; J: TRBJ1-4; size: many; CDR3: CASSLAQGSNEKLFF; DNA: TGTGCCAGCAGCTTAGCGCAGGGGTCGAATGAAAAACTGTTTTTT
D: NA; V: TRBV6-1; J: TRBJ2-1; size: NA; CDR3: CASSGTREILYNEQFF; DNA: TGTGCCAGCAGCGGAACACGGGAGATTCTGTACAATGAGCAGTTCTTC
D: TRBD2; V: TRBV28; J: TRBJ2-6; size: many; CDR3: CASSPGLAGAAGANVLTF; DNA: TGTGCCAGCAGTCCAGGACTAGCGGGAGCTGCTGGGGCCAACGTCCTGACTTTC
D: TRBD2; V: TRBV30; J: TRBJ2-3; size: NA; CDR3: CAWSVLLGAGVTDTQYF; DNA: TGTGCCTGGAGTGTACTCCTTGGAGCGGGAGTCACAGATACGCAGTATTTT
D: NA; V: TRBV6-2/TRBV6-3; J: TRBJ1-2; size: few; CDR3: CASSPRGGVTANYGYTF; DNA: TGTGCCAGCAGTCCCCGGGGGGGGGTAACAGCTAACTATGGCTACACCTTC
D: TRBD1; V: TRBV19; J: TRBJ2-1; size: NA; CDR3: CASSIWGQGASNEQFF; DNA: TGTGCCAGTAGTATATGGGGACAGGGGGCTTCCAATGAGCAGTTCTTC
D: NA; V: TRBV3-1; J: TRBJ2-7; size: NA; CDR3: CASSLGTATYEQYF; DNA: TGTGCCAGCAGCCTCGGGACGGCTACCTACGAGCAGTACTTC
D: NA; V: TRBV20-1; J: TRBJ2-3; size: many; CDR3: CSAIGNTDTQYF; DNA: TGCAGTGCTATAGGGAACACAGATACGCAGTATTTT
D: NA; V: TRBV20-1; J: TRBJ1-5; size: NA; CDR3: CSARGTDVDQPQHF; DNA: TGCAGTGCTAGAGGGACAGACGTGGATCAGCCCCAGCATTTT
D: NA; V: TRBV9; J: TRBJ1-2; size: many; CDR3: CASSVQDNYGYTF; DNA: TGTGCCAGCAGCGTACAGGATAACTATGGCTACACCTTC
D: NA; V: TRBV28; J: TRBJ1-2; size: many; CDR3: CASSSPGRVYGYTF; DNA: TGTGCCAGCAGTTCCCCCGGGAGGGTCTATGGCTACACCTTC
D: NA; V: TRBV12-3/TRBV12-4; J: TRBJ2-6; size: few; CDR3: CASSPRARVISGANVLTF; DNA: TGTGCCAGCAGCCCCCGAGCCAGGGTGATTTCTGGGGCCAACGTCCTGACTTTC
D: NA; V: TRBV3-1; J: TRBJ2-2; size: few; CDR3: CASSQVSGGSGAGELFF; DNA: TGTGCCAGCAGCCAAGTATCCGGAGGGAGTGGGGCCGGGGAGCTGTTTTTT
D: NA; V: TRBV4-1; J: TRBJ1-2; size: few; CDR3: CASSQEAGQGYTF; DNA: TGCGCCAGCAGCCAAGAAGCAGGGCAAGGCTACACCTTC
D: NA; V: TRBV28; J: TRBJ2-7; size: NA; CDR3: CASSPPGATKNEQYF; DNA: TGTGCCAGCAGTCCCCCAGGGGCGACTAAGAACGAGCAGTACTTC
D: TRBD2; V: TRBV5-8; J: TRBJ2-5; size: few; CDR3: CASSPLVASGREAETQYF; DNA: TGTGCCAGCAGCCCACTCGTGGCTAGCGGGAGGGAGGCAGAGACCCAGTACTTC
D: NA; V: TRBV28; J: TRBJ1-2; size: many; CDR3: CASSQAAHYGYTF; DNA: TGTGCCAGCAGTCAAGCCGCCCACTATGGCTACACCTTC
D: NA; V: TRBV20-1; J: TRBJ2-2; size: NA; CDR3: CSARVASDSTGELFF; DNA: TGCAGTGCTAGAGTGGCGAGCGATAGCACCGGGGAGCTGTTTTTT
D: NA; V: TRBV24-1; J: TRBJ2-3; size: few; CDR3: CAASDIQLTDTQYF; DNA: TGTGCCGCCAGTGATATACAGCTCACAGATACGCAGTATTTT
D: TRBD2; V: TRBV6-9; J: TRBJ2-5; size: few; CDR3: CASSLGLAGLGGETQYF; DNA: TGTGCCAGCAGTTTGGGACTAGCGGGCCTGGGGGGAGAGACCCAGTACTTC
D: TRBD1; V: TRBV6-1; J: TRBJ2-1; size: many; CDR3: CASSETGASYNEQFF; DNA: TGTGCCAGCAGTGAGACAGGGGCCTCCTACAATGAGCAGTTCTTC
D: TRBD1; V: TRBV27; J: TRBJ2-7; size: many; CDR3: CASRSTGRNDEQYF; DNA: TGTGCCAGCAGATCGACAGGGCGGAACGACGAGCAGTACTTC
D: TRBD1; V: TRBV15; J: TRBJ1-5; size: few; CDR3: CATSRTGGGQPQHF; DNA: TGTGCCACCAGCAGGACAGGGGGTGGGCAGCCCCAGCATTTT
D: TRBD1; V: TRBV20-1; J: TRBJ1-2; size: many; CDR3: CSARGWQGDRGGYTF; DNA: TGCAGTGCTAGAGGGTGGCAGGGGGATCGAGGAGGCTACACCTTC
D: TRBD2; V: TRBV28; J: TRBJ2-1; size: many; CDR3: CASSPQRAGGNNEQFF; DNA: TGTGCCAGCAGTCCCCAAAGGGCGGGAGGAAACAATGAGCAGTTCTTC
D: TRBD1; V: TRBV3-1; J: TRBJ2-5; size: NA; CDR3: CASSLRGRKTQYF; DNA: TGTGCCAGCAGCCTCAGGGGGAGAAAGACCCAGTACTTC